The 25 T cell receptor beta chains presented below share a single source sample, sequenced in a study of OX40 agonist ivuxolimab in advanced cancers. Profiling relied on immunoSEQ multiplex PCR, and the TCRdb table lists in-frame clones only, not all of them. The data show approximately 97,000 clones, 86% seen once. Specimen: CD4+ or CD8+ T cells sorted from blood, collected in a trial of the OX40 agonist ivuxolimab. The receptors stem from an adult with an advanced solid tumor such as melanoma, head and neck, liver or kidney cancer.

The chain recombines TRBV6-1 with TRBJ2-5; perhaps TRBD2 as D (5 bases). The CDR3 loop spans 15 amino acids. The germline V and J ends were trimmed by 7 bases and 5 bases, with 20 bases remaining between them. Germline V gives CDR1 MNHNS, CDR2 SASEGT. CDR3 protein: CASTRGLGVRETQYF. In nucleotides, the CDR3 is TGTGCCAGCACCAGAGGTCTCGGGGTCCGGGAGACCCAGTACTTC.

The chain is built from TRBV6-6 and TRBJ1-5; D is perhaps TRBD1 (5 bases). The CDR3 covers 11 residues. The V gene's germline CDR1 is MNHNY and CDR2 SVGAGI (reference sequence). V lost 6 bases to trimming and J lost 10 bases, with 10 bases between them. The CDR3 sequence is CASSPGGPQHF. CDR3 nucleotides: TGTGCCAGCAGCCCGGGGGGTCCCCAGCATTTT.

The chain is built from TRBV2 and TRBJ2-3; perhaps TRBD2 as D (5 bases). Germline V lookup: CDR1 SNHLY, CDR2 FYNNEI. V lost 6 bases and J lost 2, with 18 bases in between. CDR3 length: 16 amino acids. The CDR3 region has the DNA TGTGCCAGCAGCTCCGAAGGCGGGCCTTTCACAGATACGCAGTATTTT. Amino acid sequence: CASSSEGGPFTDTQYF.

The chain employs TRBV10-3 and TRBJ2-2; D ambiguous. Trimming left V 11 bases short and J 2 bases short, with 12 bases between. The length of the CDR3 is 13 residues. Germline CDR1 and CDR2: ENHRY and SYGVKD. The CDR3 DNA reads TGTGCCTTAGGATCCCCCAACACCGGGGAGCTGTTTTTT. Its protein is CALGSPNTGELFF.

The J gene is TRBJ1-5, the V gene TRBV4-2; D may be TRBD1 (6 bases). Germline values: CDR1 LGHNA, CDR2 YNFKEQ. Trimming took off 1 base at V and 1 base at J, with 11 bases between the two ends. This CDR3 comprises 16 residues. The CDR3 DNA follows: TGTGCCAGCAGCCAAGTAGGGGGGGACAGCAATCAGCCCCAGCATTTT. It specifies CASSQVGGDSNQPQHF.

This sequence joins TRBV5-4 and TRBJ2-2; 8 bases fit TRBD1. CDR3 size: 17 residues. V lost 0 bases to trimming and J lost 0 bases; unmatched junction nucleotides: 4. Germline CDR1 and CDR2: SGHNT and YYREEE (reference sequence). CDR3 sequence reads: CASSLGTGLSNTGELFF. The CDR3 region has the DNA TGTGCCAGCAGCTTGGGGACAGGGCTTTCGAACACCGGGGAGCTGTTTTTT.

CDR3 residues: CASSLGAGIAKNIQYF. In DNA form, the CDR3 reads TGTGCCAGCAGCTTGGGGGCGGGTATAGCCAAAAACATTCAGTACTTC. The V gene is TRBV5-4, the J gene TRBJ2-4; D possibly corresponds to TRBD2 (5 bases). This CDR3 is 16 amino acids long. Germline V gene lookup returns CDR1 SGHNT and CDR2 YYREEE (reference sequence). Trimming pared 0 bases from V and 0 bases from J, leaving 10 bases between.

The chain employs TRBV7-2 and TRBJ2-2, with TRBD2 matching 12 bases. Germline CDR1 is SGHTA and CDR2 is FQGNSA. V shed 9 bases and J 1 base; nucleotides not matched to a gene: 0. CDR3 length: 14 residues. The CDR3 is CARGLAGNTGELFF. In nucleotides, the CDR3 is TGTGCCAGGGGACTAGCGGGGAACACCGGGGAGCTGTTTTTT.

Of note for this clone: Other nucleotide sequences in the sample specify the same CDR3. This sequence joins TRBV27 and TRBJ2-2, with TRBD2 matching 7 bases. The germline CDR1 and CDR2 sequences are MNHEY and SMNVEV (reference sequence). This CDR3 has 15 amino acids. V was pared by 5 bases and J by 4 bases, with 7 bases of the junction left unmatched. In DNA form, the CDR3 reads TGTGCCAGCAGTCCTCGGGGGGTTTCCACCGGGGAGCTGTTTTTT. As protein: CASSPRGVSTGELFF.

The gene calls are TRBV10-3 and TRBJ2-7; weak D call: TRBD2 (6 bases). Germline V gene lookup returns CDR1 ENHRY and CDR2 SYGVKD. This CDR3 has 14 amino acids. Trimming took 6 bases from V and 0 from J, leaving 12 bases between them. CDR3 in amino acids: CAIRGSGSSYEQYF. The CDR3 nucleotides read TGTGCCATCAGGGGTAGCGGTAGCTCCTACGAGCAGTACTTC.

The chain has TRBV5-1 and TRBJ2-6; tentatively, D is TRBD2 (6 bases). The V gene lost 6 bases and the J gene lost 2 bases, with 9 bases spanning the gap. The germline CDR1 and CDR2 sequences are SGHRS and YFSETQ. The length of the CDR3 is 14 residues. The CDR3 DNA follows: TGCGCCAGCAAGGACTACGCTGGGGCCAACGTCCTGACTTTC. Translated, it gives CASKDYAGANVLTF.

The DNA for the CDR3 is TGTGCCAGCAGTGAATCGTTAGGGACGTCGGCGAACACCGGGGAGCTGTTTTTT. It encodes CASSESLGTSANTGELFF. This chain connects TRBV25-1 to TRBJ2-2, with D perhaps given as TRBD1 or TRBD2 (5 bases each). V gave up 1 base and J gave up 0 bases, with 15 bases separating them. CDR1 and CDR2 from the germline V gene are MGHDK and SYGVNS. The length of the CDR3 is 18 residues. Variable domain in full (rest from reference TRBV25-1 and TRBJ2-2): EADIYQTPRYLVIGTGKKITLECSQTMGHDKMYWYQQDPGMELHLIHYSYGVNSTEKGDLSSESTVSRIRTEHFPLTLESARPSHTSQYLCASSESLGTSANTGELFFGEGSRLTVL.

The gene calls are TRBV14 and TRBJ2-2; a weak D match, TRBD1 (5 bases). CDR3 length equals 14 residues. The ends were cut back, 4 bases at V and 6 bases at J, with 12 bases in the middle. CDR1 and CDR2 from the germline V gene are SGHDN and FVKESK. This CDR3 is CASSRQPLSGELFF. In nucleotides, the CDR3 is TGTGCCAGCAGCCGACAGCCCCTCTCCGGGGAGCTGTTTTTT.

CDR3 in DNA: TGTGCCAGCTCACCCCAGGACAGGGGATATGGCTACACCTTC. It encodes CASSPQDRGYGYTF. The V gene is TRBV18, the J gene TRBJ1-2; 9 nucleotides line up with TRBD1. CDR1 is KGHSH and CDR2 is LQKENI in the germline V gene. V lost 3 bases, J lost 5 bases, and 4 bases stayed unmatched. The length of the CDR3 is 14 residues.

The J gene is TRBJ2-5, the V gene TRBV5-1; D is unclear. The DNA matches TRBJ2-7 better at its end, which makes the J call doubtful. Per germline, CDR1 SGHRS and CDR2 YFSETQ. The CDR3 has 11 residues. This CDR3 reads CASSENYEQYF. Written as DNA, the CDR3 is TGCGCCAGCAGCGAAAACTACGAGCAGTACTTC.

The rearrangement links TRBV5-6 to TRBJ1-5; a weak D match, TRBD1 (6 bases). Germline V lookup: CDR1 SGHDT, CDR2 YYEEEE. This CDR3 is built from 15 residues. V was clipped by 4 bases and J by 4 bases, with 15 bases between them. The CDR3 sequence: CASSQFGQPNQPQHF. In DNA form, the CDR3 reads TGTGCCAGCAGCCAATTTGGACAGCCTAATCAGCCCCAGCATTTT.

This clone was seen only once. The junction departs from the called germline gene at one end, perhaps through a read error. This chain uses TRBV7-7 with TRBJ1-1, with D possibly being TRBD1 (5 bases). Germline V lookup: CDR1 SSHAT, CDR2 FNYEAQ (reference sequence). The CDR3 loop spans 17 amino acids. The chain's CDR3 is CASSPGTTFLGHTEAFF. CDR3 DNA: TGTGCTAGCAGCCCCGGGACGACGTTCCTTGGACACACTGAAGCTTTCTTT.

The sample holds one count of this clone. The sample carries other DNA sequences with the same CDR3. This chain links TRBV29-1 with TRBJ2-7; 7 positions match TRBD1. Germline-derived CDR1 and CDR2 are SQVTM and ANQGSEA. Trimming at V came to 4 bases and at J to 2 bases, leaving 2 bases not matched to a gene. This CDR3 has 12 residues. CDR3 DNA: TGCAGCGTTGGGACAGGAACCTACGAGCAGTACTTC. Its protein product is CSVGTGTYEQYF.

CDR3 amino acids: CASRDGRGDNEQFF. The CDR3, as DNA: TGTGCCAGCAGGGACGGGCGGGGGGACAATGAGCAGTTCTTC. The V gene is TRBV11-2, the J gene TRBJ2-1; 8 positions match TRBD2. Germline V gene lookup returns CDR1 SGHAT and CDR2 FQNNGV. J was trimmed by 5 bases and V by 6 bases; bases with no gene match: 6. The CDR3 consists of 14 residues.

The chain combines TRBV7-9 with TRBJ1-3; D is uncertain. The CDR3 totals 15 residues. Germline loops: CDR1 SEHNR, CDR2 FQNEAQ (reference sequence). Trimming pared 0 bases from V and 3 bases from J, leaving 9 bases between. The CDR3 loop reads CASSLASTLGNTIYF. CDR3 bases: TGTGCCAGCAGCTTAGCGTCGACACTTGGAAACACCATATATTTT.

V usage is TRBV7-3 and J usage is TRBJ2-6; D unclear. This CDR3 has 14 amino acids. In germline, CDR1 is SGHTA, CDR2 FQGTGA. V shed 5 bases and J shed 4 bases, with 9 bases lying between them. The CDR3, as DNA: TGTGCCAGCAGCCCCTCCTGGGGGGCCAACGTCCTGACTTTC. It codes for CASSPSWGANVLTF.

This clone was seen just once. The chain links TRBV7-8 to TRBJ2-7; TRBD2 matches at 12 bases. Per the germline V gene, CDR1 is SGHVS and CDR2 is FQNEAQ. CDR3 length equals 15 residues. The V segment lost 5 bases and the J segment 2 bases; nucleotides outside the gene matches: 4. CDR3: CASSVTSGGTYEQYF. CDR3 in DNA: TGTGCCAGCAGCGTCACTAGCGGGGGGACCTACGAGCAGTACTTC.

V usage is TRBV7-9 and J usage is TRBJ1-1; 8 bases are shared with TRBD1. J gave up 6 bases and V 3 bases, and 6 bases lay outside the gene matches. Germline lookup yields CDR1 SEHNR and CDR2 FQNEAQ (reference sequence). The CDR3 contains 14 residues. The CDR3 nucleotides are TGTGCCAGCAGCTTTACAGGGGGTAGCGCTGAAGCTTTCTTT. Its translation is CASSFTGGSAEAFF.

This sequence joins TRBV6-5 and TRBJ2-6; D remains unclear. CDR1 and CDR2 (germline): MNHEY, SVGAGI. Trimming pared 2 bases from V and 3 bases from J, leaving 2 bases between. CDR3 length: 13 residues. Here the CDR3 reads CASSYLGANVLTF. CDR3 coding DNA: TGTGCCAGCAGTTACCTTGGGGCCAACGTCCTGACTTTC.

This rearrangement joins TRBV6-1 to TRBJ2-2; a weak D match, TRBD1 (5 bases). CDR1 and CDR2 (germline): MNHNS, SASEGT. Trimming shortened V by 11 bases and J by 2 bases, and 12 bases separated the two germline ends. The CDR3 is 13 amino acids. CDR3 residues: CAGRQPNTGELFF. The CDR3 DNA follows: TGTGCCGGAAGACAGCCCAACACCGGGGAGCTGTTTTTT.